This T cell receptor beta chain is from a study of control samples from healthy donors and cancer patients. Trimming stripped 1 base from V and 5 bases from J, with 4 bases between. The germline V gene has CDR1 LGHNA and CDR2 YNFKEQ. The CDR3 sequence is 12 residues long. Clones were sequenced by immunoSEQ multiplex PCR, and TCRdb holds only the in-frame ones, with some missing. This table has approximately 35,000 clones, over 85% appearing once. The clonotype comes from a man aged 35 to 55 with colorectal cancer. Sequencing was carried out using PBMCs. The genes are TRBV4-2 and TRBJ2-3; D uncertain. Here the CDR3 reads CASSQVEDTQYF. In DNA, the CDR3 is TGTGCCAGCAGCCAAGTTGAAGATACGCAGTATTTT.